The sequence of this T cell receptor (beta chain) was determined in a study of PD-L1 blockade in urothelial cancer. V trimming: 5 bases; J trimming: 2 bases; junction bases outside the gene matches: 7. This CDR3 comprises 15 residues. CDR1 KGHSH and CDR2 LQKENI come from the germline V gene. Clones were sequenced by immunoSEQ multiplex PCR, and TCRdb holds only the in-frame ones, with some missing. The sample has tens of thousands of clones; 75% to 85% are singletons. Noted time point: pretreatment peripheral blood. The material was PBMCs, obtained around atezolizumab (anti-PD-L1) treatment. The V and J genes are TRBV18 and TRBJ2-7, with 9 bases fitting TRBD1. The sequence was obtained from a man aged 55 to 70 with urothelial cancer. This chain's CDR3 is CASSYGTGIAYEQYF. The CDR3 coding sequence is TGTGCCAGCTCATACGGGACAGGGATTGCCTACGAGCAGTACTTC.